The next 14 T cell receptor beta chains were all read from a single sample in a study of PD-1 blockade in classical Hodgkin lymphoma. TCRdb keeps only in-frame clones here, not all; method: immunoSEQ multiplex PCR. This table holds about 30,000 clones, about 88% found once. This sample's time point: cycle 4 day 1 (C4D1), after 6 weeks of nivolumab. Every one of the patients relapsed after autologous stem cell transplantation (brentuximab vedotin exposure was variable). Starting with thawed PBMCs, CD4+ T cells were purified by magnetic negative selection. The sample consisted of CD4+ T cells from blood, taken before the fourth cycle of nivolumab. These receptors all come from a human donor with classical Hodgkin lymphoma.

V is TRBV6-5 and J is TRBJ1-6; unclear D gene. The CDR3 contains 14 residues. Trimming shortened V by 9 bases and J by 5 bases, and 14 bases separated the two germline ends. Germline V CDR1 and CDR2: MNHEY, SVGAGI. For the CDR3, the DNA is TGTGCCAGTACCTTCCGGGGAAATAATTCACCCCTCCACTTT. Translation gives CASTFRGNNSPLHF.

V usage is TRBV11-2 and J usage is TRBJ2-7; D is tentatively TRBD1 or TRBD2 (5 bases each). The CDR3 spans 15 residues. Germline CDR1 is SGHAT and CDR2 is FQNNGV. Trimming removed 5 bases at V and 2 bases at J, with 16 bases between. The CDR3 bases are TGTGCCAGCAGCGTAACCACCGGGACCGCCTACGAGCAGTACTTC. Protein product: CASSVTTGTAYEQYF.

This clone was counted a single time. The chain combines TRBV5-4 with TRBJ2-2; TRBD1 matches 12 bases. Germline V gene sequence: CDR1 SGHNT, CDR2 YYREEE (reference sequence). With 4 bases clipped from V and 4 bases from J, the junction kept 8 bases outside the gene matches. There are 17 residues in the CDR3. The CDR3 DNA is TGTGCCAGCAGCCCGATCCGGGACAGGGGGCCCACCGGGGAGCTGTTTTTT. This sequence encodes CASSPIRDRGPTGELFF.

The rearrangement joins TRBV30 to TRBJ2-1; D is undetermined. Between the trimmed V and J ends, which lost 1 base and 5 bases, there was a span of 12 bases. This CDR3 region has 14 residues. In germline, CDR1 is GTSNPN, CDR2 SVGIG (reference sequence). CDR3 in DNA: TGTGCCTGGAGTGGACTCCATCTTAACAATGAGCAGTTCTTC. Translating it yields CAWSGLHLNNEQFF. The full variable domain, rest sourced from reference TRBV30 and TRBJ2-1, is SQTIHQWPATLVQPVGSPLSLECTVEGTSNPNLYWYRQAAGRGLQLLFYSVGIGQISSEVPQNLSASRPQDRQFILSSKKLLLSDSGFYLCAWSGLHLNNEQFFGPGTRLTVL.

V and J are TRBV6-5 and TRBJ2-1, with 10 bases identical to TRBD1. Germline V gene lookup returns CDR1 MNHEY and CDR2 SVGAGI. The CDR3 contains 15 residues. V dropped 2 bases and J dropped 6; count of bases not matched to a gene: 4. The CDR3 loop is CASSYQDRGVNEQFF. In DNA, the CDR3 is TGTGCCAGCAGTTACCAGGACAGGGGGGTCAATGAGCAGTTCTTC.

This clone showed up just once. The rearrangement links TRBV11-2 to TRBJ2-2; TRBD2 aligns across 7 bases. V shed 2 bases, J shed 6 bases, and the junction held 6 bases outside the gene matches. The CDR3 runs 15 residues. Per germline, CDR1 SGHAT and CDR2 FQNNGV. The CDR3 protein is CASSLRGGRSGELFF. CDR3 nucleotide sequence: TGTGCCAGCAGCTTAAGGGGAGGGCGCTCCGGGGAGCTGTTTTTT.

The chain carries TRBV7-9 and TRBJ2-3, with a weak D call TRBD2 (5 bases). The CDR3 is made up of 16 amino acids. Trimming removed 5 bases at V and 2 bases at J, with 17 bases between. CDR1 SEHNR and CDR2 FQNEAQ come from the germline V gene (reference sequence). CDR3 sequence: CASSTSGPSPTDTQYF. The CDR3 DNA follows: TGTGCCAGCAGCACAAGCGGACCCTCACCCACAGATACGCAGTATTTT.

The chain combines TRBV7-2 with TRBJ2-5; D remains ambiguous. Germline V gene sequence: CDR1 SGHTA, CDR2 FQGNSA. The CDR3 runs 14 residues. V was shortened by 5 bases and J by 4 bases, with 14 bases between the two germline ends. The CDR3 DNA is TGTGCCAGCAGCCCCGGTCGCCCCGGAGAGACCCAGTACTTC. This encodes CASSPGRPGETQYF. Based on the CDR3 plus reference TRBV7-2 and TRBJ2-5, the full variable domain is GAGVSQSPSNKVTEKGKDVELRCDPISGHTALYWYRQSLGQGLEFLIYFQGNSAPDKSGLPSDRFSAERTGGSVSTLTIQRTQQEDSAVYLCASSPGRPGETQYFGPGTRLLVL.

V and J are TRBV7-8 and TRBJ2-1; 10 bases fit TRBD1. Germline trimming cut 5 bases from V and 8 bases from J; bases unmatched to any gene: 9. Germline V lookup: CDR1 SGHVS, CDR2 FQNEAQ. The CDR3 has 15 amino acids. CDR3 in DNA: TGTGCCAGCAGCCAGCGGGGACAGGGGATCGATGAGCAGTTCTTC. Translation gives CASSQRGQGIDEQFF.

This rearrangement joins TRBV2 to TRBJ2-3; 8 bases match TRBD2. The CDR3 covers 16 residues. V dropped 6 bases and J dropped 0; count of bases not matched to a gene: 8. CDR1 and CDR2 from the germline V gene are SNHLY and FYNNEI. CDR3 nucleotides: TGTGCCAGCAGCCGGGGGGGGCCCTCTAGCACAGATACGCAGTATTTT. Its translation is CASSRGGPSSTDTQYF. Supplemented by reference TRBV2 and TRBJ2-3, the full variable domain reads EPEVTQTPSHQVTQMGQEVILRCVPISNHLYFYWYRQILGQKVEFLVSFYNNEISEKSEIFDDQFSVERPDGSNFTLKIRSTKLEDSAMYFCASSRGGPSSTDTQYFGPGTRLTVL.

The chain links TRBV19 to TRBJ2-3; 7 bases line up with TRBD1. Per germline, CDR1 LNHDA and CDR2 SQIVND (reference sequence). Losses at the gene ends were 3 bases for V and 0 bases for J; bases not matched to a gene: 9. The CDR3 is 17 amino acids. This chain's CDR3 is CASSIQRTGLSTDTQYF. The CDR3 coding sequence is TGTGCCAGTAGTATCCAAAGGACAGGCCTCAGCACAGATACGCAGTATTTT.

J is TRBJ2-3 and V is TRBV11-2; 8 bases agree with TRBD2. Germline CDR1 and CDR2: SGHAT and FQNNGV. CDR3 length: 19 residues. V lost 2 bases to trimming and J lost 6 bases; unmatched junction nucleotides: 19. The CDR3 sequence: CASSLFSPRRAGDMDTQYF. CDR3 nucleotides: TGTGCCAGCAGCTTATTTTCCCCTCGTCGAGCGGGGGACATGGATACGCAGTATTTT.

The rearrangement joins TRBV7-2 to TRBJ1-2; perhaps TRBD1 as D (6 bases). This CDR3 contains 14 residues. CDR1 and CDR2 from the germline V gene are SGHTA and FQGNSA. Trimming removed 6 bases from V and 5 bases from J, with 16 bases in between. CDR3 DNA sequence: TGTGCCAGCAGACCAAGACAGGAGATTTATGGCTACACCTTC. Its translation: CASRPRQEIYGYTF.

The rearrangement uses TRBV18 and TRBJ2-2, with D possibly TRBD1 on 5 matching bases. Trimming removed 2 bases at V and 4 bases at J, with 8 bases between. Germline assignment: CDR1 KGHSH and CDR2 LQKENI. The CDR3 consists of 14 residues. CDR3 region: CASSPRGVTGELFF. In DNA form, the CDR3 reads TGTGCCAGCTCACCAAGGGGTGTCACCGGGGAGCTGTTTTTT. Variable domain in full (rest from reference TRBV18 and TRBJ2-2): NAGVMQNPRHLVRRRGQEARLRCSPMKGHSHVYWYRQLPEEGLKFMVYLQKENIIDESGMPKERFSAEFPKEGPSILRIQQVVRGDSAAYFCASSPRGVTGELFFGEGSRLTVL.